This TCR beta chain is drawn from a study of blood T cell repertoires in COVID-19. The study counted Cohort 3 donors as recovered given two negative PCRs, clearance, or symptom resolution. TCRdb's copy holds only in-frame clones and misses some; the assay was immunoSEQ multiplex PCR. The data contain under 150,000 clones, roughly 85% of them singletons. The CDR3 extends over 14 amino acids. CDR1 is SGDLS and CDR2 is YYNGEE in the germline V gene. The V gene lost 2 bases and the J gene lost 4 bases, with 13 bases spanning the gap. Note on this clone: The same CDR3 also results from other DNA sequences found in this sample.

The clonotype comes from a woman between 50 and 59 years old who had recovered from COVID-19. Sequencing was performed on PBMCs or T cells enriched from blood (not recorded which). V gene TRBV9 combines with J gene TRBJ2-7, with a possible D match to TRBD2 (5 bases). The DNA of the CDR3 is TGTGCCAGCAGCGTTACGAGCGGAACTTACGAGCAGTACTTC. It encodes CASSVTSGTYEQYF.